This passage covers 8 T cell receptor beta chains from one sample sequenced in a study of blood T cell repertoires in COVID-19. TCRdb's table, derived via immunoSEQ multiplex PCR, lists solely in-frame clones and lacks some. The data show about 260,000 clones, around 90% seen once. The sample taken for sequencing was peripheral blood. These receptors were collected from a person aged 18 to 30 with COVID-19, enrolled during active disease.

The gene calls are TRBV24-1 and TRBJ2-3; perhaps TRBD2 as D (5 bases). The V end was cut by 8 bases, the J end by 4 bases, with 12 bases between. The CDR3 runs to 13 residues. The germline V gene has CDR1 KGHDR and CDR2 SFDVKD. The CDR3 reads CATMASLSDTQYF. CDR3 nucleotides: TGTGCCACCATGGCTAGCTTATCAGATACGCAGTATTTT.

The V gene is TRBV19, the J gene TRBJ2-7; D gene ambiguous. The CDR3 is made up of 12 amino acids. Germline CDR1 reads LNHDA; CDR2 reads SQIVND (reference sequence). V shed 7 bases and J shed 0 bases, with 7 bases lying between them. The CDR3 sequence is CASITSSYEQYF. The CDR3 region has the DNA TGTGCCAGTATTACGAGCTCCTACGAGCAGTACTTC. Filled out from reference TRBV19 and TRBJ2-7, the complete variable domain reads DGGITQSPKYLFRKEGQNVTLSCEQNLNHDAMYWYRQDPGQGLRLIYYSQIVNDFQKGDIAEGYSVSREKKESFPLTVTSAQKNPTAFYLCASITSSYEQYFGPGTRLTVT.

The rearrangement joins TRBV11-2 to TRBJ2-2; TRBD1 might be the D (5 bases). CDR1 is SGHAT, CDR2 FQNNGV, per germline. The CDR3 runs to 16 residues. With 6 bases removed from V and 1 base from J, the gap between germline ends came to 15 bases. The chain's CDR3 is CASRTLMGQNTGELFF. As DNA, the CDR3 is TGTGCCAGCAGAACCCTCATGGGGCAGAACACCGGGGAGCTGTTTTTT.

This clone was observed a single time. The gene calls are TRBV21-1 and TRBJ1-1; the D segment call TRBD1 is taken from the table without a DNA check. TRBV21-1 is designated a pseudogene. The CDR3 covers 12 residues. CDR3: CASGAVNTEAFF. As DNA, the CDR3 is TGTGCCAGCGGGGCGGTGAACACTGAAGCTTTCTTT.

This clone has only one observation. This chain links TRBV7-8 with TRBJ2-3, with D hard to call. CDR3 length: 12 amino acids. Germline V gene data show CDR1 as SGHVS and CDR2 as FQNEAQ. V was pared by 5 bases and J by 2 bases, with 5 bases between. In DNA form, the CDR3 reads TGTGCCAGCAGCCGCCTCACAGATACGCAGTATTTT. Translation gives CASSRLTDTQYF.

The chain couples TRBV19 to TRBJ1-1; D is ambiguous. The CDR3 runs 11 residues. V was cut by 4 bases and J by 11 bases, with 11 bases left in between. Germline CDR1 LNHDA, CDR2 SQIVND (reference sequence). The chain's CDR3 is CASSTVRLAFF. The DNA of the CDR3 is TGTGCCAGTAGTACCGTCAGGTTGGCTTTCTTT.

This chain links TRBV28 with TRBJ2-1, with 7 bases that match TRBD2. V trimming: 5 bases; J trimming: 0 bases; junction bases outside the gene matches: 13. CDR3 size: 18 residues. The germline V gene encodes CDR1 MDHEN and CDR2 SYDVKM. The CDR3 DNA follows: TGTGCCAGCAGTAGCGGGTTACCTGGCGGGAGCTCCTACAATGAGCAGTTCTTC. It codes for CASSSGLPGGSSYNEQFF.

The chain has TRBV19 and TRBJ2-5, with 7 nucleotides matching TRBD2. V shed 8 bases and J 7 bases; nucleotides not matched to a gene: 7. CDR3 length equals 12 residues. Germline CDR1 is LNHDA and CDR2 is SQIVND (reference sequence). The CDR3 DNA reads TGTGCCAGTTCTCAGCGGGACGGGACCCAGTACTTC. Protein: CASSQRDGTQYF.